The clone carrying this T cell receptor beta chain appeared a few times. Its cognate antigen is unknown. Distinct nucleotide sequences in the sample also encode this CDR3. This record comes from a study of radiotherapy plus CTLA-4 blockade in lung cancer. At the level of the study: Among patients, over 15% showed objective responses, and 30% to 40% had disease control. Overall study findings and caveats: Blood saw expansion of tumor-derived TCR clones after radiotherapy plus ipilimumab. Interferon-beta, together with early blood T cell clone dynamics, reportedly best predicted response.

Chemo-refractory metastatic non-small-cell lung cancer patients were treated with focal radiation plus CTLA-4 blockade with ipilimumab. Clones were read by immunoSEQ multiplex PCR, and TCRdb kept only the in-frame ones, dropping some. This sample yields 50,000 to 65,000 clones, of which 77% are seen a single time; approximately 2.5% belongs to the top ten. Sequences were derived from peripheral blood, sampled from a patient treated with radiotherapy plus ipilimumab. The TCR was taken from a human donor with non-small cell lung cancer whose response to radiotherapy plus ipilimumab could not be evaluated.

The CDR3 sequence: CASSLAEGRGGSGANVLTF. CDR3 DNA sequence: TGTGCCAGCAGCTTGGCCGAGGGTAGGGGGGGGAGTGGGGCCAACGTCCTGACTTTC. The chain combines TRBV5-6 with TRBJ2-6; D perhaps matches TRBD2 (7 bases). Germline-derived CDR1 and CDR2 are SGHDT and YYEEEE. This CDR3 comprises 19 residues. V lost 0 bases and J lost 3, with 19 bases in between. Full variable domain (remainder filled in from reference TRBV5-6 and TRBJ2-6): DAGVTQSPTHLIKTRGQQVTLRCSPKSGHDTVSWYQQALGQGPQFIFQYYEEEERQRGNFPDRFSGHQFPNYSSELNVNALLLGDSALYLCASSLAEGRGGSGANVLTFGAGSRLTVL.